This TCR beta chain was captured by sequencing in a study of blood T cell repertoires in COVID-19. As for the study in general: Some COVID-19 samples were acute and others convalescent; all came from the United States, Italy and Spain. In each case, the material was cDNA or gDNA derived from T cells, B-cell-depleted T cells, or PBMCs.

The trim removed 2 bases at V and 3 bases at J, leaving 9 bases unmatched. CDR3 length: 16 residues. Germline assignment: CDR1 SGHVS and CDR2 FQNEAQ. Original data processing: Amplified reference gene primers provided the basis for estimating nucleated cell counts. Generated by immunoSEQ multiplex PCR, the TCRdb table keeps only in-frame clones and is missing some. The DNA was the basis for D and trimming; V, J and clone size are from that table. The sample lists 110,000 to 150,000 clones; around 82% were seen once. The V and J genes are TRBV7-8 and TRBJ2-7; the match to TRBD2 covers 8 bases. This sequence was found in a man aged 55-75 years with acute or convalescent COVID-19. The sample was peripheral blood. The CDR3 DNA reads as TGTGCCAGCAGCTTAACCTTCAAGGGGACTAGCTACGAGCAGTACTTC. Translating gives CASSLTFKGTSYEQYF.